This TCR beta chain was documented in a study of shared clonotypes between healthy human individuals. There are 11 residues in the CDR3. Per germline, CDR1 MDHEN and CDR2 SYDVKM. Deletions cut 6 bases from V and 4 bases from J, with 4 bases between. On this clone: Its antigen remains unknown.

Clones were sequenced by immunoSEQ multiplex PCR, and TCRdb holds only the in-frame ones, with some missing. Here the sample spans more than 2,000,000 clones, around 90% being singletons. Division of CD4+ cells produced a CD45RA+ naive subset and a CD45RA-negative memory subset. Study-wide findings and caveats: Sampling was confined to blood; repertoires within tissues likely differ. Having only a few donors restricted how much genetic and exposure-history diversity was captured. When compared with the clonotypes that were shared by all four sorted-subset donors, the non-shared clonotypes turned out to have lower generation probabilities.

The J gene is TRBJ2-1, the V gene TRBV28; D remains ambiguous. The TCR was taken from a man between 18 and 29 years old in good health. Material: naive CD4+ T cells sorted from blood. Subset reported: CD45RA+ positively selected. CDR3 sequence (DNA): TGTGCCAGCAGAAGGTACAATGAGCAGTTCTTC. It encodes CASRRYNEQFF.